This TCR beta chain emerged from a study of regulatory T cells in long-lasting Graves disease. Overall study findings and caveats: Persistent disease showed a preference for TRBV28, TRBJ1-2 and TRBJ2-5.

As for time point: newly diagnosed GD, antithyroid drugs for less than 3 months. Making the TCR library involved RNA that had been extracted from PBMCs. The authors drew roughly 8.1 milliliters of peripheral blood into EDTA tubes. This CDR3 is built from 12 residues. Trimming stripped 2 bases from V and 7 bases from J, with 8 bases between. CDR1 is KGHSH and CDR2 is LQKENI in the germline V gene. This clonotype was seen a few times. Its target is not known. Arm-PCR of CDR3 regions and iRepertoire HTBI primers were the basis on which TCR beta libraries were built. TCRdb reprocessed the multiplex PCR reads via MiXCR and lists one record per CDR3 protein. Of roughly 320,000 distinct CDR3 sequences listed, over 15% were seen once; the top ten hold just under 30%. These records were also assigned to another study, of T cells in Graves' hyperthyroidism and ophthalmopathy. That work contributes: The study enrolled patients aged 18 to 65 with newly diagnosed hyperthyroidism of under 2 months' duration.

This chain uses TRBV18 with TRBJ1-1; D remains unclear. This receptor was taken from a man between 35 and 55 years old with Graves disease. The material was peripheral blood mononuclear cells (PBMCs), obtained at new diagnosis, from a patient treated with antithyroid drugs. CDR3 sequence reads: CASSPFWGEAFF. The CDR3 nucleotides are TGTGCCAGCTCACCATTTTGGGGTGAAGCTTTCTTT. Together with reference TRBV18 and TRBJ1-1, the CDR3 gives the full variable domain: NAGVMQNPRHLVRRRGQEARLRCSPMKGHSHVYWYRQLPEEGLKFMVYLQKENIIDESGMPKERFSAEFPKEGPSILRIQQVVRGDSAAYFCASSPFWGEAFFGQGTRLTVV.